This T cell receptor (beta chain) is drawn from a study of blood T cell repertoires in COVID-19. Study at large: Samples representing acute and convalescent COVID-19 were sourced from the United States, Italy and Spain. PBMCs, B-cell-depleted T cells, or T cells were the source of the cDNA or gDNA that made up the material.

The assay was immunoSEQ multiplex PCR, and TCRdb's table has in-frame clones only and misses some. This sample has about 150,000 clones, with around 84% found just once. The CDR3 totals 15 residues. V trimming: 0 bases; J trimming: 1 base; junction bases outside the gene matches: 1. Looked up from germline, CDR1 is SGDLS and CDR2 is YYNGEE. The J gene is TRBJ1-1, the V gene TRBV9; 9 positions agree with TRBD1. What was sequenced was peripheral blood. The clonotype originates from a man between 45 and 60 years old with active or convalescent COVID-19. CDR3 nucleotides: TGTGCCAGCAGCGTAGTGGGACAGGGGAACACTGAAGCTTTCTTT. Translating it yields CASSVVGQGNTEAFF.